A single sample is the source of the 15 T cell receptor beta chains below, sequenced in a study of blood T cell repertoires in COVID-19. TCRdb's table, derived via immunoSEQ multiplex PCR, lists solely in-frame clones and lacks some. The sample carries about 250,000 clones, approximately 84% recorded once. Input material: peripheral blood. The source of these receptors is a man in his forties or fifties with acute or convalescent COVID-19.

The rearrangement joins TRBV18 to TRBJ1-1; D is uncertain. Germline loops: CDR1 KGHSH, CDR2 LQKENI. CDR3 length equals 16 residues. With 1 base removed from V and 3 bases from J, the gap between germline ends came to 15 bases. This chain's CDR3 is CASSPRDGSVYTEAFF. The CDR3 DNA is TGTGCCAGCTCACCACGAGACGGGTCTGTGTACACTGAAGCTTTCTTT.

The V gene is TRBV10-3, the J gene TRBJ2-6; D remains ambiguous. The germline V and J ends were trimmed by 10 bases and 0 bases, with 7 bases remaining between them. The CDR3 has 13 amino acids. Germline V gene sequence: CDR1 ENHRY, CDR2 SYGVKD. The CDR3 sequence: CATTSSGANVLTF. CDR3 coding DNA: TGTGCCACGACAAGCTCTGGGGCCAACGTCCTGACTTTC.

This sequence joins TRBV6-5 and TRBJ2-7, with 9 bases lining up with TRBD1. This CDR3 comprises 15 residues. CDR1 and CDR2 (germline): MNHEY, SVGAGI. The J segment lost 3 bases and the V segment lost 5 bases, leaving 8 bases of the junction unmatched. The DNA of the CDR3 is TGTGCCAGCAGTCCGAAAACGACAGGGGGCTACGAGCAGTACTTC. Translating it yields CASSPKTTGGYEQYF.

The V gene is TRBV6-4, the J gene TRBJ2-7; weak D call: TRBD1 (7 bases). The V gene's germline CDR1 is MRHNA and CDR2 SNTAGT. The V end was cut by 9 bases, the J end by 7 bases, with 31 bases between. The CDR3 covers 17 residues. CDR3 coding DNA: TGTGCCAGAAAGAGCGGACGGCCATACAACAGGGGAGGAGAGCAGTACTTC. It is translated as CARKSGRPYNRGGEQYF.

This clone was seen only once. The chain joins TRBV10-3 to TRBJ1-5; 9 nucleotides match TRBD1. The trim removed 0 bases at V and 2 bases at J, leaving 8 bases unmatched. CDR3 size: 18 residues. Germline lookup yields CDR1 ENHRY and CDR2 SYGVKD. The CDR3 sequence: CAISESDTGGIGNQPQHF. The DNA of the CDR3 is TGTGCCATCAGTGAGTCGGACACAGGGGGCATCGGCAATCAGCCCCAGCATTTT.

The V gene is TRBV19, the J gene TRBJ2-7, with 8 bases matching TRBD1. The CDR3 is 13 residues long. The germline gives CDR1 LNHDA, CDR2 SQIVND (reference sequence). The V gene end was trimmed by 8 bases and the J gene end by 6 bases; junction bases not matched to a gene: 9. The DNA for the CDR3 is TGTGCCAGTGCCCCCGTACAGGGGGGCGAGCAGTACTTC. It is translated as CASAPVQGGEQYF.

This clone occurred a few times. The chain employs TRBV28 and TRBJ1-1, with no clear D. Germline lookup yields CDR1 MDHEN and CDR2 SYDVKM. V lost 3 bases and J lost 8, with 10 bases in between. The CDR3 has 12 residues. The CDR3 sequence is CASSLSGREAFF. CDR3 coding DNA: TGTGCCAGCAGTTTGAGTGGCAGGGAAGCTTTCTTT.

The chain links TRBV4-1 to TRBJ1-6, with 7 bases identical to TRBD1. Germline CDR1 reads MGHRA; CDR2 reads YSYEKL. V shed 4 bases, J shed 7 bases, and the junction held 10 bases outside the gene matches. This CDR3 has 16 residues. Here the CDR3 DNA reads TGCGCCAGCAGCCGAAATGGGAGACAGGGAAATTCACCCCTCCACTTT. Its translation: CASSRNGRQGNSPLHF.

Note on this clone: One end of the junction varies from germline; a read error may be responsible. The rearrangement uses TRBV7-7 and TRBJ2-6, with D maybe TRBD2 (5 bases). Germline V lookup: CDR1 SSHAT, CDR2 FNYEAQ (reference sequence). This CDR3 has 16 residues. CDR3 amino acids: CASSASGSSGANVLTF. CDR3 bases: TGTGCTAGCAGCGCCTCTGGGAGCTCTGGGGCCAACGTCCTGACTTTC. Together with reference TRBV7-7 and TRBJ2-6, the CDR3 gives the full variable domain: GAGVSQSPRYKVTKRGQDVTLRCDPISSHATLYWYQQALGQGPEFLTYFNYEAQPDKSGLPSDRFSAERPEGSISTLTIQRTEQRDSAMYRCASSASGSSGANVLTFGAGSRLTVL.

J is TRBJ2-7 and V is TRBV30; 8 nucleotides align to TRBD1. V trimming: 2 bases; J trimming: 4 bases; junction bases outside the gene matches: 4. Germline V gene data show CDR1 as GTSNPN and CDR2 as SVGIG (reference sequence). The CDR3 runs to 13 residues. The CDR3 spells CAWSLDRAYEQYF. The CDR3 coding sequence is TGTGCCTGGAGTCTGGACAGGGCTTACGAGCAGTACTTC.

The J gene is TRBJ2-5, the V gene TRBV6-5; the D gene is possibly TRBD1 (5 bases). V was pared by 1 base and J by 0 bases, with 12 bases between. The CDR3 spans 16 residues. Germline CDR1 reads MNHEY; CDR2 reads SVGAGI. CDR3: CASSYLLQANQETQYF. CDR3 in DNA: TGTGCCAGCAGTTACTTATTACAGGCTAACCAAGAGACCCAGTACTTC.

This clone is a singleton in its sample. This chain connects TRBV10-2 to TRBJ2-5, with D unclear. CDR3 length: 13 amino acids. Germline values: CDR1 WSHSY, CDR2 SAAADI. V lost 5 bases and J 2 bases, leaving 9 bases between the germline ends. CDR3 bases: TGCGCCAGCAGTTCGTTGTCGCAAGAGACCCAGTACTTC. Its translation: CASSSLSQETQYF.

CDR3 region: CAWRAQFGNEQFF. The CDR3 DNA follows: TGTGCCTGGAGGGCACAGTTTGGGAATGAGCAGTTCTTC. The chain employs TRBV30 and TRBJ2-1, with unresolved D. Trimming took 3 bases from V and 7 from J, leaving 13 bases between them. The V gene's germline CDR1 is GTSNPN and CDR2 SVGIG (reference sequence). The CDR3 extends over 13 amino acids.

The chain combines TRBV7-6 with TRBJ1-5; D may be TRBD1 (5 bases). This CDR3 comprises 19 residues. V was shortened by 2 bases and J by 4 bases, with 24 bases between the two germline ends. Germline-derived CDR1 and CDR2 are SGHVS and FNYEAQ. The CDR3: CASSLISGDRGRSNQPQHF. The DNA of the CDR3 is TGTGCCAGCAGCTTAATCTCGGGGGACCGAGGGAGGAGTAATCAGCCCCAGCATTTT.

V and J are TRBV10-3 and TRBJ1-6; a possible D gene is TRBD1 (6 bases). Germline CDR1 reads ENHRY; CDR2 reads SYGVKD. The length of the CDR3 is 14 residues. V was clipped by 2 bases and J by 9 bases, with 11 bases between them. CDR3 coding DNA: TGTGCCATCAGTGAGAACTTACAGGGTTCACCCCTCCACTTT. It encodes CAISENLQGSPLHF.